The T cell receptor (beta chain) described here comes from a study of blood T cell repertoires in COVID-19. At the level of the study: Nucleic acid was either cDNA or gDNA, and it came from T cells, B-cell-depleted T cells, or PBMCs.

Clones were sequenced by immunoSEQ multiplex PCR, and TCRdb holds only the in-frame ones, with some missing. Among around 200,000 clones listed, 65% to 80% were seen once. The J segment lost 1 base and the V segment lost 2 bases, leaving 6 bases of the junction unmatched. Germline V gene sequence: CDR1 SGHTA, CDR2 FQGNSA. This CDR3 is built from 18 residues. The TCR sequence derives from a man in his fifties or sixties who had recovered from COVID-19. The rearrangement uses TRBV7-2 and TRBJ2-3, with 13 bases fitting TRBD2. Sample: peripheral blood. As DNA, the CDR3 is TGTGCCAGCAGCTTATTACTAGCGGGAGGGCCGGGCACAGATACGCAGTATTTT. Translation: CASSLLLAGGPGTDTQYF.